Presented here are 21 T cell receptor beta chains from one specimen sequenced in a study of blood T cell repertoires in COVID-19 (dated by TCRdb to the early 2020s). The library was produced with the immunoSEQ multiplex PCR assay. The source is immuneACCESS, and TCRdb retained only in-frame sequences with V and J called. Part of the clones is not carried over; for the studies checked, unresolved V genes explain less than half of this, and the remainder is unexplained. The sample yields 250,000 to 350,000 clones; around nine tenths were counted once. The ten largest clones capture about 6% of the sample. Sequencing was done on a sample of PBMCs or T cells enriched from blood (not recorded which). The receptors were gathered from a woman aged 40 to 50 who had recovered from COVID-19.

V is TRBV11-1 and J is TRBJ1-1; D is possibly TRBD1 (6 bases). The CDR3 has 15 residues. Per germline, CDR1 SGHAT and CDR2 FQDESV (reference sequence). Trimming pared 5 bases from V and 2 bases from J, leaving 15 bases between. The CDR3 reads CASSGRRTVNTEAFF. CDR3 coding DNA: TGTGCCAGCAGCGGCCGTCGGACAGTAAACACTGAAGCTTTCTTT.

The chain recombines TRBV28 with TRBJ2-5, with 8 bases identical to TRBD1. Germline V gives CDR1 MDHEN, CDR2 SYDVKM. The CDR3 spans 14 residues. V lost 3 bases, J lost 4 bases, and 4 bases stayed unmatched. As DNA, the CDR3 is TGTGCCAGCAGTTTGGACAGGGATTTAGAGACCCAGTACTTC. Translation: CASSLDRDLETQYF.

The chain carries TRBV3-1 (or the pseudogene TRBV3-2) and TRBJ1-2; a possible D gene is TRBD1 (5 bases). Germline V CDR1 and CDR2: LGHDT, YNNKEL (reference sequence). Trimming left V 0 bases short and J 7 bases short, with 9 bases between. This CDR3 comprises 13 residues. The CDR3 nucleotides are TGTGCCAGCAGCCAAGAACAGGCTAGTGGCTACACCTTC. It encodes CASSQEQASGYTF.

The gene calls are TRBV10-3 and TRBJ1-3, with D hard to call. The CDR3 spans 14 residues. V lost 8 bases, J lost 0 bases, and 11 bases lay in between. The germline CDR1 and CDR2 sequences are ENHRY and SYGVKD. The CDR3 DNA is TGTGCCATCGGAGACCCCTTCTCTGGAAACACCATATATTTT. Encoded protein: CAIGDPFSGNTIYF.

The chain has TRBV28 and TRBJ2-7, with TRBD1 matching over 8 bases. The CDR3 contains 13 residues. With V trimmed by 10 bases and J by 1 base, 6 bases remained unmatched. From germline, CDR1 is MDHEN and CDR2 SYDVKM. The CDR3 loop is CATVTGVSYEQYF. The CDR3, as DNA: TGTGCCACCGTGACAGGGGTATCCTACGAGCAGTACTTC.

V is TRBV5-8 and J is TRBJ2-2; no firm D call. CDR3 length: 16 residues. Germline CDR1 SGHTS, CDR2 YDEGEE. V lost 0 bases to trimming and J lost 6 bases, with 15 bases between them. The CDR3 loop reads CASSLVSLSRAGELFF. DNA of the CDR3: TGTGCCAGCAGCTTGGTTTCTCTATCCCGGGCCGGGGAGCTGTTTTTT.

Ten or more counts support this clone. The chain carries TRBV12-3 or TRBV12-4 and TRBJ2-7; possibly TRBD2 for D (6 bases). Trimming took off 4 bases at V and 5 bases at J, with 12 bases between the two ends. This CDR3 is 13 amino acids long. DNA of the CDR3: TGTGCCAGCAGTTCCGGGAGTACCCACGAGCAGTACTTC. Translating it yields CASSSGSTHEQYF.

The chain combines TRBV7-2 with TRBJ2-3; TRBD2 matches at 11 bases. This CDR3 spans 18 amino acids. Germline CDR1 reads SGHTA; CDR2 reads FQGNSA. The ends lost 1 base at V and 6 bases at J; junction bases unmatched: 12. CDR3 in amino acids: CASSLVLAGVGKVDTQYF. For the CDR3, the DNA is TGTGCCAGCAGCTTAGTACTAGCGGGAGTGGGCAAGGTGGATACGCAGTATTTT.

This clone was picked up one time. The rearrangement joins TRBV11-2 to TRBJ1-5; 7 nucleotides agree with TRBD1. Germline assignment: CDR1 SGHAT and CDR2 FQNNGV. With V trimmed by 2 bases and J by 4 bases, 5 bases remained unmatched. The CDR3 covers 15 residues. This CDR3 reads CASSLRDRENQPQHF. The CDR3 region has the DNA TGTGCCAGCAGCTTAAGAGACAGGGAAAATCAGCCCCAGCATTTT.

The CDR3 region has the DNA TGCGCCAGCAGCTCGGGGACAGGGGTTAACTACGAGCAGTACTTC. Its protein product is CASSSGTGVNYEQYF. V usage is TRBV5-1 and J usage is TRBJ2-7; 10 bases line up with TRBD1. This CDR3 contains 15 residues. Germline CDR1 reads SGHRS; CDR2 reads YFSETQ. With 3 bases clipped from V and 3 bases from J, the junction kept 6 bases outside the gene matches.

This chain uses TRBV6-6 with TRBJ1-3, with a possible D match to TRBD1 (5 bases). Germline CDR1 reads MNHNY; CDR2 reads SVGAGI (reference sequence). Trimming shortened V by 5 bases and J by 0 bases, and 8 bases separated the two germline ends. The CDR3 covers 14 residues. The CDR3 nucleotides read TGTGCCAGCAGTACGACAGCCTCTGGAAACACCATATATTTT. This gives the protein CASSTTASGNTIYF.

V usage is TRBV6-6 and J usage is TRBJ1-2; D gene uncertain. Germline V CDR1 and CDR2: MNHNY, SVGAGI (reference sequence). Trimming removed 10 bases from V and 6 bases from J, with 21 bases in between. The CDR3 runs 14 residues. The CDR3 loop is CATRVHGLRNGYTF. The DNA of the CDR3 is TGTGCCACGCGCGTCCACGGGTTGCGAAATGGCTACACCTTC.

The chain couples TRBV25-1 to TRBJ1-2; 7 bases line up with TRBD1. CDR3 length: 13 amino acids. J gave up 7 bases and V 3 bases, and 5 bases lay outside the gene matches. The germline V gene has CDR1 MGHDK and CDR2 SYGVNS. The CDR3 loop is CASSDETGSGYTF. CDR3 coding DNA: TGTGCCAGCAGTGACGAGACAGGGTCTGGCTACACCTTC.

The chain couples TRBV27 to TRBJ2-3; 10 bases align to TRBD2. CDR3 length: 13 amino acids. Trimming took 8 bases from V and 7 from J; bases not matched to a gene: 6. Germline CDR1 reads MNHEY; CDR2 reads SMNVEV (reference sequence). The CDR3 loop is CASGYSGRNTQYF. Here the CDR3 DNA reads TGTGCCAGCGGATATAGCGGGAGGAATACGCAGTATTTT.

This chain uses TRBV10-3 with TRBJ1-1, with a weak D call TRBD1 (6 bases). Germline CDR1 is ENHRY and CDR2 is SYGVKD. This CDR3 has 14 amino acids. The germline V and J ends were trimmed by 6 bases and 3 bases, with 14 bases remaining between them. CDR3 nucleotide sequence: TGTGCCATCAGGTTACAGGGAGGGGACACTGAAGCTTTCTTT. This gives the protein CAIRLQGGDTEAFF.

The V call is TRBV7-8, the J call TRBJ1-2; TRBD1 might be the D (6 bases). The ends were cut back, 1 base at V and 2 bases at J, with 8 bases in the middle. Germline V gene data show CDR1 as SGHVS and CDR2 as FQNEAQ. The CDR3 extends over 14 amino acids. CDR3 sequence reads: CASSLETGNYGYTF. The CDR3 DNA reads TGTGCCAGCAGCTTAGAAACAGGGAACTATGGCTACACCTTC.

The table lists this clone with a count of one. V and J are TRBV19 and TRBJ1-2; 8 positions match TRBD1. CDR3 length: 16 residues. J lost 8 bases, V lost 7 bases, and 18 bases had no gene match. The germline CDR1 and CDR2 sequences are LNHDA and SQIVND (reference sequence). The CDR3 DNA is TGTGCCAGTACTGAGGCCAGGGGGCGCTTCGTAGGAGGCTACACCTTC. Translating gives CASTEARGRFVGGYTF.

The chain recombines TRBV9 with TRBJ2-3; TRBD1 might be the D (6 bases). Germline values: CDR1 SGDLS, CDR2 YYNGEE. The V gene lost 4 bases and the J gene lost 2 bases, with 17 bases spanning the gap. The CDR3 has 16 amino acids. This chain's CDR3 is CASSPGGSGDTDTQYF. For the CDR3, the DNA is TGTGCCAGCAGCCCAGGTGGGTCAGGGGACACAGATACGCAGTATTTT.

V usage is TRBV30 and J usage is TRBJ2-1; 8 positions match TRBD2. This CDR3 region has 14 residues. J gave up 6 bases and V 4 bases, and 8 bases lay outside the gene matches. Germline V lookup: CDR1 GTSNPN, CDR2 SVGIG (reference sequence). CDR3: CAWNRVRGGNEQFF. Here the CDR3 DNA reads TGTGCCTGGAATCGCGTTCGGGGGGGCAATGAGCAGTTCTTC.

The CDR3 sequence is CAIEGIDGYTF. In DNA, the CDR3 is TGTGCCATCGAGGGAATTGATGGCTACACCTTC. The chain uses TRBV28 and TRBJ1-2; no reliable D call. V lost 10 bases and J 6 bases, leaving 12 bases between the germline ends. The V gene's germline CDR1 is MDHEN and CDR2 SYDVKM. The CDR3 extends over 11 amino acids.

V gene TRBV7-9 combines with J gene TRBJ2-3; D unclear. The CDR3 loop spans 11 amino acids. The V and J ends lost 9 bases and 2 bases respectively, with 6 bases between them. Germline CDR1 is SEHNR and CDR2 is FQNEAQ (reference sequence). Written as DNA, the CDR3 is TGTGCCAGTTTCAACACAGATACGCAGTATTTT. Its translation is CASFNTDTQYF.